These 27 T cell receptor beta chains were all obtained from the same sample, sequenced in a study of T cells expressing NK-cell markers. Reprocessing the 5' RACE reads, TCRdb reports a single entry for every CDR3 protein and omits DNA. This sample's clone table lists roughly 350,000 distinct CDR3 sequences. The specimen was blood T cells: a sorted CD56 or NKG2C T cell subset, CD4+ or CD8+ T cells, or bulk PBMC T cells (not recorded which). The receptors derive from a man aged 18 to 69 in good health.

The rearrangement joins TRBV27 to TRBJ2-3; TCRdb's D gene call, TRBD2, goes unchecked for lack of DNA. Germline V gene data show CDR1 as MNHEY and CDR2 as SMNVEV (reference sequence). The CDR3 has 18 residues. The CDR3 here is CASTKYKPSGPSTDTQYF.

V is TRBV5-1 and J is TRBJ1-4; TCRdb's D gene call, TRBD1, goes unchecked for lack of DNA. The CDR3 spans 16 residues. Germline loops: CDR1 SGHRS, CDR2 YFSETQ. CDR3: CASSLTRGGANEKLFF.

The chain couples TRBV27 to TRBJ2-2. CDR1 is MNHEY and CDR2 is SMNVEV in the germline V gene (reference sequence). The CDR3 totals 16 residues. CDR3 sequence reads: CASSLSTVLGTGELFF.

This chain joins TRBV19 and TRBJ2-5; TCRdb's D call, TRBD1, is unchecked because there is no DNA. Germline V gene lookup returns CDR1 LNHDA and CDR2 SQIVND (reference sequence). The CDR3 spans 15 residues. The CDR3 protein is CASSTSDRGVETQYF.

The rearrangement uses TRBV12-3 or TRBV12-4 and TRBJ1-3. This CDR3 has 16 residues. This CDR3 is CASSLEGFRSGNTIYF.

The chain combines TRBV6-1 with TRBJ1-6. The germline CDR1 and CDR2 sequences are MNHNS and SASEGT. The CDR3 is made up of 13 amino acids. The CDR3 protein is CASSPSPTSPLHF.

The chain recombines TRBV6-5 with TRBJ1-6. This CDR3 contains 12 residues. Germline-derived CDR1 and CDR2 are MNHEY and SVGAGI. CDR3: CASSYQNSPLHF.

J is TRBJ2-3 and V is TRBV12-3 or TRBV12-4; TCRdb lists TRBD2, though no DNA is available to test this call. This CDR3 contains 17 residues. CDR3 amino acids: CASSRGLAATLGDTQYF.

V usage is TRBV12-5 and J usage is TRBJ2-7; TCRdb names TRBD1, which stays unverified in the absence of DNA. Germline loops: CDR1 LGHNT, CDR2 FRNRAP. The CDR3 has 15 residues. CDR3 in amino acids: CASGSTWDRPYEQYF. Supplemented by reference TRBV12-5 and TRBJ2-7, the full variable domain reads DARVTQTPRHKVTEMGQEVTMRCQPILGHNTVFWYRQTMMQGLELLAYFRNRAPLDDSGMPKDRFSAEMPDATLATLKIQPSEPRDSAVYFCASGSTWDRPYEQYFGPGTRLTVT.

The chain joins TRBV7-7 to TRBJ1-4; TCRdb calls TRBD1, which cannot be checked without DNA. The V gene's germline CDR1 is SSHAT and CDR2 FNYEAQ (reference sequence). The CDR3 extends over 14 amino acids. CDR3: CASRSRTGGEKLFF.

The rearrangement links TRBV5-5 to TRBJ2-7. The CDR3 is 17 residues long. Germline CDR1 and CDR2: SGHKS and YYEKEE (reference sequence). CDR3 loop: CASSPRVGIDNTNEQYF.

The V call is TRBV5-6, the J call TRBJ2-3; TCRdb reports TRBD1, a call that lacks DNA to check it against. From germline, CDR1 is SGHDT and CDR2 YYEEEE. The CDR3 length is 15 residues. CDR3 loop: CASRPTGFRTDTQYF.

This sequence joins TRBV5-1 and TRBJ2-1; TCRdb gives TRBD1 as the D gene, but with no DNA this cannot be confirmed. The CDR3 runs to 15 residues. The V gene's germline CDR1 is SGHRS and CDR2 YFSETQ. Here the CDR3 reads CASSLETGPGGEQFF.

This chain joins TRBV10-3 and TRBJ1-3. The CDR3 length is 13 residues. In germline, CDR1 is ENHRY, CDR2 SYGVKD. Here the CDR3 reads CAISESVGNTIYF.

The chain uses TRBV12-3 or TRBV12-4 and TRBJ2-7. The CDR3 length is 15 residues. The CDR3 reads CASSLAGRISYEQYF.

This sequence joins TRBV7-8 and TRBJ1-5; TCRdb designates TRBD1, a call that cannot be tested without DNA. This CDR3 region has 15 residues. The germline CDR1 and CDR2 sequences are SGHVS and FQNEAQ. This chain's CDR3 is CASSQGTGPNQPQHF.

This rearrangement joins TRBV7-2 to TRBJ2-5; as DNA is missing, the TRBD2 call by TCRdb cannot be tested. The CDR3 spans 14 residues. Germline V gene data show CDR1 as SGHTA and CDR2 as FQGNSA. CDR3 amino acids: CASSSKRAFETQYF.

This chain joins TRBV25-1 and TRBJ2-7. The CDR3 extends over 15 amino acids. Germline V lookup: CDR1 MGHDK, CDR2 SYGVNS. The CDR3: CASSEYPHGVTEQYF.

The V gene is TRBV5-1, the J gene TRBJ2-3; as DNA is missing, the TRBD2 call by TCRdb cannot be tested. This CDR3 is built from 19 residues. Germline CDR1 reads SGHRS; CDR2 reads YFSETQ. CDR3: CASSLSTAGGPFITDTQYF.

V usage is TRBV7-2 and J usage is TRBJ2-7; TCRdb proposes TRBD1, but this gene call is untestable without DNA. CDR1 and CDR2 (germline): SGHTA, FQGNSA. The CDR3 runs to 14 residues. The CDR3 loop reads CASSRGVRAYEQYF.

CDR3 residues: CASSERASGGLYNEQFF. The chain combines TRBV2 with TRBJ2-1; without DNA, the TCRdb call of TRBD2 cannot be checked. Germline-derived CDR1 and CDR2 are SNHLY and FYNNEI. This CDR3 is built from 17 residues.

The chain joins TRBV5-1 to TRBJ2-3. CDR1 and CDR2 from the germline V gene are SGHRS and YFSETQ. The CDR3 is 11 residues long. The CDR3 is CASSLAGWKYF.

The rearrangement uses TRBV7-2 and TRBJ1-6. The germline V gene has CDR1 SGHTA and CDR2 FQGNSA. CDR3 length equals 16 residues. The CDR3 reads CASNPQYGLQNSPLHF.

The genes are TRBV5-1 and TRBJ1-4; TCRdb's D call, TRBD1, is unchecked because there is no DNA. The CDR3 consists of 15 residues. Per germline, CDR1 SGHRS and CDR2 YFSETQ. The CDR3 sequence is CASSSGQSTNEKLFF.

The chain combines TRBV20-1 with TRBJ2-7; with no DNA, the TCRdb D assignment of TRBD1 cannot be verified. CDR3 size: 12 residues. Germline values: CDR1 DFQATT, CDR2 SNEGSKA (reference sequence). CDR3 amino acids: CSAGQGLYEQYF.

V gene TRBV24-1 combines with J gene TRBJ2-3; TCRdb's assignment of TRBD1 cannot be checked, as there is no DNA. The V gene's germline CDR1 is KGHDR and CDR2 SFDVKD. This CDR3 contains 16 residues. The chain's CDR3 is CATSDLWGGSTDTQYF.

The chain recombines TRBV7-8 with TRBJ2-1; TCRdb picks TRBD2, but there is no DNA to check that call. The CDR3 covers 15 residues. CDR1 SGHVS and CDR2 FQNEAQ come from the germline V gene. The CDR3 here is CASSRRGRVENEQFF.